This record looks at one T cell receptor beta chain sequence and its context. Unique molecular identifiers were built into the TCRbeta library. TCRdb re-derived calls from the PCR reads in MiXCR, one entry per CDR3 protein. The sample shows approximately 83,000 distinct CDR3 sequences, approximately 8.4% of them seen only once. This sample is part of a study of T-cell reconstitution after alpha-beta-depleted transplantation in children. In germline, CDR1 is SQVTM, CDR2 ANQGSEA. This CDR3 spans 14 amino acids. The J segment lost 2 bases and the V segment lost 4 bases, leaving 3 bases of the junction unmatched.

The TCR was taken from a human donor who donated a stem cell graft to a child with congenital amegakaryocytic thrombocytopenia. Source: PBMCs from the stem cell graft donor, taken from the stem cell graft. V and J are TRBV29-1 and TRBJ1-3; 9 bases are a match to TRBD1. For the CDR3, the DNA is TGCAGCGTTGGGACAGGGGCAGCTGGAAACACCATATATTTT. This encodes CSVGTGAAGNTIYF.